This TCR beta chain comes out of a study of T cell responses to AZD1222 COVID-19 vaccine. Turning to the study itself: Pooling was applied to second doses at about 4 or about 12 weeks. Study-wide results and limits: It should be noted that donors were predominantly white British and more often female, and clonal diversity was possibly underestimated.

Note on this clone: Its antigen is not known.

Trimming cost V 3 bases and J 0 bases, with 8 bases left between them. This CDR3 has 15 amino acids. Germline V lookup: CDR1 KGHSH, CDR2 LQKENI. The repertoire was sequenced with immunoSEQ multiplex PCR; TCRdb's copy has only in-frame clones and lacks some. This table has more than 110,000 clones, around 89% appearing once. The chain employs TRBV18 and TRBJ2-2, with D hard to call. The clonotype comes from an adult in good health. Sequenced here: peripheral blood, sampled on day 0 of AZD1222 vaccination. The CDR3: CASSPYGANTGELFF. Written as DNA, the CDR3 is TGTGCCAGCTCACCTTACGGAGCGAACACCGGGGAGCTGTTTTTT. Based on the CDR3 plus reference TRBV18 and TRBJ2-2, the full variable domain is NAGVMQNPRHLVRRRGQEARLRCSPMKGHSHVYWYRQLPEEGLKFMVYLQKENIIDESGMPKERFSAEFPKEGPSILRIQQVVRGDSAAYFCASSPYGANTGELFFGEGSRLTVL.